This is a list of T cell receptor beta chains from one sample in a study of CD8 T cells in Susac syndrome. MiXCR, applied by TCRdb to the immunoSEQ multiplex PCR reads, yields one record per CDR3 protein. The profile shows roughly 150,000 distinct CDR3 sequences, nearly 97% of them singletons. The specimen sequenced was CD8+ T cells from PBMCs. The receptors come from a human donor with multiple sclerosis. Each CDR3 is given without its conserved first and last residue.

ASSLTGTSGEAQY	TRBV7-9	TRBJ2-5
ASSLVEDEQY	TRBV5-6	TRBJ2-7
ATSQEVGYEQY	TRBV24-1	TRBJ2-7
ASSSPGRREETQY	TRBV5-6	TRBJ2-5
ASRTVTITDGYT	TRBV9	TRBJ1-2
AWTEGWDTEAF	TRBV30	TRBJ1-1
ASSLGGVSYEQY	TRBV12-3/TRBV12-4	TRBJ2-7
ASSPDRKQF	TRBV12-3/TRBV12-4	TRBJ2-1
SVEWASGGSEGTQY	TRBV29-1	TRBJ2-5
AWDRGTYEQY	TRBV30	TRBJ2-7
ASSQATGLGDTQY	TRBV3-1	TRBJ2-3
SVRADRVGNYGYT	TRBV29-1	TRBJ1-2
ASSYGGAPYEQY	TRBV6-5	TRBJ2-7
ASSLGLGGNIQY	TRBV13	TRBJ2-4
ASSRLGRTEAF	TRBV14	TRBJ1-1
ASSRLIGTDTQY	TRBV7-6	TRBJ2-3
SALPRTSVQETQY	TRBV20-1	TRBJ2-5
SVRLGRMAYEQF	TRBV29-1	TRBJ2-1
ASSFVTPSAEAF	TRBV12-3/TRBV12-4	TRBJ1-1
ASSLVGAPDTQY	TRBV5-6	TRBJ2-3
ASSAEGATGELF	TRBV2	TRBJ2-2
ASSLGGSGYSYEQY	TRBV7-8	TRBJ2-7
ASSISSYGHNEQF	TRBV19	TRBJ2-1
ASSVDSTKANTGELF	TRBV6-1	TRBJ2-2
ASSKPDRGDEQY	TRBV5-6	TRBJ2-7
ASSLRGVLTEAF	TRBV27	TRBJ1-1
SARYGGILSYNEQF	TRBV20-1	TRBJ2-1
ASSPGQLLRETQY	TRBV7-7	TRBJ2-5
AWGNQETQY	TRBV30	TRBJ2-5
SARDPGSQFYEQY	TRBV20-1	TRBJ2-7
AWSQETQY	TRBV30	TRBJ2-5
ASSQGDWEIYGYT	TRBV7-9	TRBJ1-2
ATLGHDTGELF	TRBV27	TRBJ2-2
AWRDRMGYEQY	TRBV30	TRBJ2-7
ANKGLAGNNEQF	TRBV2	TRBJ2-1
ASSSWGLTTEAF	TRBV5-4	TRBJ1-1
SALGSQPGYT	TRBV29-1	TRBJ1-2
ASSQGTSGGQYNEQF	TRBV4-1	TRBJ2-1
ASTLEETQY	TRBV12-3/TRBV12-4	TRBJ2-5
ASSFLDEVTEAF	TRBV27	TRBJ1-1
ATGSADFNQPQH	TRBV15	TRBJ1-5
AWSVAGGNEQY	TRBV30	TRBJ2-7
ATSRERGDYNEQF	TRBV15	TRBJ2-1
SVASRQGGNTEAF	TRBV29-1	TRBJ1-1
ASSQGGSGAQETQY	TRBV4-1	TRBJ2-5
ATSRPGSMNTEAF	TRBV15	TRBJ1-1
ASSWGQGVSGANVLT	TRBV7-9	TRBJ2-6